The 10 T cell receptor beta chains presented below share a single source sample, sequenced in a study of OX40 agonist ivuxolimab in advanced cancers. Clones were sequenced by immunoSEQ multiplex PCR, and TCRdb holds only the in-frame ones, with some missing. Altogether nearly 110,000 clones are present, 90% being singletons, with the ten largest covering roughly 0.5%. The starting material was CD4+ or CD8+ T cells sorted from blood, obtained in a trial of the OX40 agonist ivuxolimab. These receptors originate from an adult with an advanced solid tumor such as melanoma, head and neck, liver or kidney cancer.

The rearrangement joins TRBV2 to TRBJ1-1; D remains unclear. V gave up 5 bases and J gave up 4 bases, with 17 bases separating them. The V gene's germline CDR1 is SNHLY and CDR2 FYNNEI. This CDR3 is built from 15 residues. The CDR3 loop is CASSPPLGSLTEAFF. DNA for the CDR3: TGTGCCAGCAGTCCCCCCCTTGGCAGCCTCACTGAAGCTTTCTTT.

This clone was recorded a few times. The genes are TRBV19 and TRBJ2-2; D not resolved. Germline loops: CDR1 LNHDA, CDR2 SQIVND (reference sequence). The germline V and J ends were trimmed by 6 bases and 8 bases, with 16 bases remaining between them. The CDR3 has 14 residues. The CDR3 protein is CASSPVVGTGELFF. The CDR3 nucleotides read TGTGCCAGTAGCCCCGTCGTAGGAACGGGGGAGCTGTTTTTT.

The chain carries TRBV6-1 and TRBJ2-1, with D possibly matching TRBD2 (7 bases). V gave up 1 base and J gave up 5 bases, with 24 bases separating them. CDR1 and CDR2 from the germline V gene are MNHNS and SASEGT. The CDR3 consists of 19 residues. CDR3 in DNA: TGTGCCAGCAGTGAAGGATGGGGATCAAACTTGGGGGGGCACAATGAGCAGTTCTTC. As protein: CASSEGWGSNLGGHNEQFF.

The rearrangement uses TRBV6-1 and TRBJ2-1, with D possibly matching TRBD1 (6 bases). Trimming left V 4 bases short and J 8 bases short, with 18 bases between. The CDR3 has 15 amino acids. CDR1 and CDR2 from the germline V gene are MNHNS and SASEGT. CDR3 sequence (DNA): TGTGCCAGCAGTGGAACCCGAACACAGGGCGATGAGCAGTTCTTC. Translation gives CASSGTRTQGDEQFF.

This clone was observed once. This chain uses TRBV30 with TRBJ1-4; D may be TRBD1 (5 bases). The germline V gene has CDR1 GTSNPN and CDR2 SVGIG (reference sequence). The CDR3 is 15 residues long. V lost 2 bases and J 7 bases, leaving 17 bases between the germline ends. CDR3: CAWSMEAGRGEKLFF. CDR3 DNA: TGTGCCTGGAGTATGGAGGCAGGGCGAGGTGAAAAACTGTTTTTT. Supplemented by reference TRBV30 and TRBJ1-4, the full variable domain reads SQTIHQWPATLVQPVGSPLSLECTVEGTSNPNLYWYRQAAGRGLQLLFYSVGIGQISSEVPQNLSASRPQDRQFILSSKKLLLSDSGFYLCAWSMEAGRGEKLFFGSGTQLSVL.

The J gene is TRBJ1-6, the V gene TRBV7-9; the D gene is possibly TRBD1 (5 bases). The V and J ends lost 5 bases and 7 bases respectively, with 21 bases between them. This CDR3 region has 17 residues. Germline-derived CDR1 and CDR2 are SEHNR and FQNEAQ (reference sequence). CDR3 in amino acids: CASSVRSGADRNSPLHF. CDR3 bases: TGTGCCAGCAGCGTTCGATCTGGGGCAGACCGCAATTCACCCCTCCACTTT.

The rearrangement links TRBV6-5 to TRBJ2-1, with 7 bases lining up with TRBD1. Germline CDR1 and CDR2: MNHEY and SVGAGI. The CDR3 is 15 amino acids. Trimming took 4 bases from V and 7 from J; bases not matched to a gene: 10. CDR3 DNA sequence: TGTGCCAGCAGTTTGAGGGAACAGGGGTTAAATGAGCAGTTCTTC. Protein product: CASSLREQGLNEQFF.

This chain joins TRBV4-3 and TRBJ2-2; 8 nucleotides align to TRBD2. With V trimmed by 4 bases and J by 4 bases, 5 bases remained unmatched. CDR1 LGHNA and CDR2 YSLEER come from the germline V gene. This CDR3 has 15 residues. The CDR3 DNA follows: TGCGCCAGCAGCCTCGGGGGGGCGAGCACCGGGGAGCTGTTTTTT. Protein sequence: CASSLGGASTGELFF.

The chain links TRBV28 to TRBJ1-2; 7 bases match TRBD1. CDR1 is MDHEN and CDR2 is SYDVKM in the germline V gene. After removal of 1 base from V and 5 bases from J, the junction contained 4 bases not matched to a gene. The CDR3 spans 14 residues. CDR3 DNA: TGTGCCAGCAGTTTATCAACAGGGGAGTATGGCTACACCTTC. This encodes CASSLSTGEYGYTF.

Only a few counts were recorded for this clone. The chain recombines TRBV29-1 with TRBJ1-1; 9 bases line up with TRBD1. Per germline, CDR1 SQVTM and CDR2 ANQGSEA. Unmatched junction bases numbered 4, after V lost 7 bases and J lost 10 bases. This CDR3 spans 10 amino acids. CDR3 sequence: CSARQGGAFF. DNA for the CDR3: TGCAGCGCCAGACAGGGGGGAGCTTTCTTT. Using reference TRBV29-1 and TRBJ1-1 for the parts outside the CDR3, the full variable domain is SAVISQKPSRDICQRGTSLTIQCQVDSQVTMMFWYRQQPGQSLTLIATANQGSEATYESGFVIDKFPISRPNLTFSTLTVSNMSPEDSSIYLCSARQGGAFFGQGTRLTVV.